This T cell receptor beta chain is drawn from a study of regulatory T cells in long-lasting Graves disease. The time point here: persistent/refractory GD, antithyroid drugs over 5 years with positive TRAb. Making the TCR library involved RNA that had been extracted from PBMCs. Arm-PCR of CDR3 regions and iRepertoire HTBI primers were used to build TCR beta libraries. In TCRdb, the multiplex PCR reads were re-called with MiXCR into one record per CDR3 protein. The sample carries 400,000 or so distinct CDR3 sequences, around 21% recorded once. This clonotype was seen a few times. There are 15 residues in the CDR3. In germline, CDR1 is SGDLS, CDR2 YYNGEE. With 0 bases removed from V and 8 bases from J, the gap between germline ends came to 17 bases.

Sequenced here: peripheral blood mononuclear cells (PBMCs), sampled when the disease was refractory, from a patient treated with antithyroid drugs. This receptor was obtained from a female donor with Graves disease. V usage is TRBV9 and J usage is TRBJ1-2; no firm D call. In DNA, the CDR3 is TGTGCCAGCAGCGTAGGCGGCATGGCGGTAGGGGGCTACACCTTC. Its protein product is CASSVGGMAVGGYTF.